These 28 T cell receptor beta chains came from one sample sequenced in a study of shared clonotypes between healthy human individuals. Profiling relied on immunoSEQ multiplex PCR, and the TCRdb table lists in-frame clones only, not all of them. This sample has millions of clones, with over 85% found just once. The sample consisted of naive CD4+ T cells from PBMCs. Subset defined: CD45RA+ positively selected. Receptors originate from a man between 18 and 35 years old in good health. Some clones in this sample may be carry-over from other donors' samples.

The chain combines TRBV27 with TRBJ2-6, with TRBD2 as a possible D gene (5 bases). This CDR3 contains 15 residues. Trimming removed 2 bases from V and 5 bases from J, with 10 bases in between. CDR1 and CDR2 (germline): MNHEY, SMNVEV (reference sequence). The CDR3: CASSLGLTRANVLTF. The CDR3 nucleotides read TGTGCCAGCAGTTTAGGACTCACCAGGGCCAACGTCCTGACTTTC.

The V gene is TRBV5-1, the J gene TRBJ2-2; D is uncertain. Between the trimmed V and J ends, which lost 0 bases and 6 bases, there was a span of 12 bases. CDR3 length equals 15 residues. The germline CDR1 and CDR2 sequences are SGHRS and YFSETQ. The CDR3 DNA reads TGCGCCAGCAGCTTGGGTAGTATCAGCTCCGGGGAGCTGTTTTTT. It encodes CASSLGSISSGELFF.

The chain recombines TRBV28 with TRBJ1-5; the match to TRBD1 covers 10 bases. After removal of 6 bases from V and 1 base from J, the junction contained 12 bases not matched to a gene. Germline V gene data show CDR1 as MDHEN and CDR2 as SYDVKM. This CDR3 region has 18 residues. CDR3 nucleotides: TGTGCCAGCAGGGGACAGGGGAGTACTTGGGGGAGCAATCAGCCCCAGCATTTT. Translated, it gives CASRGQGSTWGSNQPQHF.

Written as DNA, the CDR3 is TGTGCCAGCAGGATCCGGGACAGGAATCTAGCGGGGGCCCCCAAAAACATTCAGTACTTC. This sequence encodes CASRIRDRNLAGAPKNIQYF. The rearrangement uses TRBV2 and TRBJ2-4; TRBD2 matches 10 bases. Germline V gene sequence: CDR1 SNHLY, CDR2 FYNNEI. The V segment lost 6 bases and the J segment 2 bases; nucleotides outside the gene matches: 19. The CDR3 is 20 amino acids.

A remark on this clone: Distinct nucleotide sequences in the sample also encode this CDR3. CDR3 in amino acids: CASSPGTRNTGELFF. CDR3 coding DNA: TGTGCCAGCTCACCCGGGACAAGGAACACCGGGGAGCTGTTTTTT. V and J are TRBV18 and TRBJ2-2; tentatively, D is TRBD1 (6 bases). The CDR3 covers 15 residues. V shed 3 bases and J shed 1 base, with 9 bases lying between them. Germline V gene sequence: CDR1 KGHSH, CDR2 LQKENI.

The CDR3 region has the DNA TGTGCCAGCAGTGACGGGGCCTTGGACGAGCAGTACTTC. This translates into CASSDGALDEQYF. This rearrangement joins TRBV25-1 to TRBJ2-7; D possibly uses TRBD1 or TRBD2 (5 bases each). V lost 3 bases, J lost 5 bases, and 11 bases lay in between. This CDR3 is built from 13 residues. Germline V CDR1 and CDR2: MGHDK, SYGVNS.

V and J are TRBV4-2 and TRBJ2-1; no reliable D call. Germline-derived CDR1 and CDR2 are LGHNA and YNFKEQ. There are 13 residues in the CDR3. Trimming removed 0 bases from V and 7 bases from J, with 7 bases in between. CDR3 DNA sequence: TGTGCCAGCAGCCAAGATGGAAGGAATGAGCAGTTCTTC. This sequence encodes CASSQDGRNEQFF.

The sample holds one count of this clone. The CDR3 region has the DNA TGCGCCAGCAGCCTGACCACTAGCGGGACATACAATGAGCAGTTCTTC. Encoded protein: CASSLTTSGTYNEQFF. The chain carries TRBV5-1 and TRBJ2-1; 10 nucleotides align to TRBD2. V lost 4 bases and J lost 4; bases outside the gene matches: 8. From germline, CDR1 is SGHRS and CDR2 YFSETQ. This CDR3 is 16 amino acids long.

The rearrangement links TRBV6-5 to TRBJ2-6, with D perhaps TRBD2 (6 bases). Germline V gene sequence: CDR1 MNHEY, CDR2 SVGAGI. V was trimmed by 2 bases and J by 8 bases, leaving 10 bases between them. CDR3 size: 14 residues. CDR3 loop: CASSYPGVPNVLTF. CDR3 in DNA: TGTGCCAGCAGTTACCCGGGGGTCCCCAACGTCCTGACTTTC.

The chain carries TRBV28 and TRBJ1-3, with 9 positions matching TRBD1. Germline CDR1 is MDHEN and CDR2 is SYDVKM. V was clipped by 3 bases and J by 0 bases; unmatched bases: 6. This CDR3 is 17 amino acids long. In DNA, the CDR3 is TGTGCCAGCAGTTTGATGCTGGGACAGGGCTCTGGAAACACCATATATTTT. Translating it yields CASSLMLGQGSGNTIYF.

This chain uses TRBV7-9 with TRBJ2-4; D might be TRBD2 (5 bases). Germline V CDR1 and CDR2: SEHNR, FQNEAQ (reference sequence). This CDR3 has 15 amino acids. Trimming took 3 bases from V and 8 from J, leaving 17 bases between them. The CDR3 loop is CASSFQEGAGDIQYF. The CDR3, as DNA: TGTGCCAGCAGCTTTCAAGAGGGAGCTGGGGACATTCAGTACTTC.

The rearrangement joins TRBV7-2 to TRBJ2-1; possible D gene TRBD2, 5 bases. CDR3 length equals 16 residues. Germline V gives CDR1 SGHTA, CDR2 FQGNSA. The V gene lost 0 bases and the J gene lost 2 bases, with 11 bases spanning the gap. CDR3 bases: TGTGCCAGCAGCTTAGCGGGAGAGGGAACCTACAATGAGCAGTTCTTC. Protein: CASSLAGEGTYNEQFF. Filled out from reference TRBV7-2 and TRBJ2-1, the complete variable domain reads GAGVSQSPSNKVTEKGKDVELRCDPISGHTALYWYRQSLGQGLEFLIYFQGNSAPDKSGLPSDRFSAERTGGSVSTLTIQRTQQEDSAVYLCASSLAGEGTYNEQFFGPGTRLTVL.

This clone showed up just once. CDR3 nucleotide sequence: TGTGCCAGCTCACCCAGGACTAGCGGGGCCCTTAGGCAGTTCTTC. It yields the protein CASSPRTSGALRQFF. The rearrangement uses TRBV18 and TRBJ2-1; the match to TRBD2 covers 12 bases. V dropped 3 bases and J dropped 12; count of bases not matched to a gene: 9. CDR1 and CDR2 from the germline V gene are KGHSH and LQKENI. This CDR3 is built from 15 residues.

The genes are TRBV7-9 and TRBJ2-3; D possibly corresponds to TRBD2 (5 bases). V was trimmed by 5 bases and J by 3 bases, leaving 18 bases between them. This CDR3 has 16 amino acids. In germline, CDR1 is SEHNR, CDR2 FQNEAQ (reference sequence). Here the CDR3 DNA reads TGTGCCAGCAGCACCCGAGGAGGCAGAAGAACAGATACGCAGTATTTT. Translated, it gives CASSTRGGRRTDTQYF.

The chain carries TRBV28 and TRBJ2-1, with 10 positions matching TRBD2. J was trimmed by 4 bases and V by 5 bases; bases with no gene match: 8. The germline V gene encodes CDR1 MDHEN and CDR2 SYDVKM. The length of the CDR3 is 16 residues. The CDR3: CASSGGEAGGYNEQFF. In DNA form, the CDR3 reads TGTGCCAGCAGTGGGGGGGAAGCGGGAGGGTACAATGAGCAGTTCTTC.

This chain links TRBV28 with TRBJ1-5; D uncertain. Germline lookup yields CDR1 MDHEN and CDR2 SYDVKM. Trimming removed 5 bases at V and 0 bases at J, with 8 bases between. The CDR3 has 14 residues. In nucleotides, the CDR3 is TGTGCCAGCAGTACGGTGAATAGCAATCAGCCCCAGCATTTT. Protein product: CASSTVNSNQPQHF.

V gene TRBV9 combines with J gene TRBJ2-7; 12 nucleotides agree with TRBD2. The CDR3 is 15 residues long. The J segment lost 2 bases and the V segment lost 3 bases, leaving 3 bases of the junction unmatched. Germline V CDR1 and CDR2: SGDLS, YYNGEE. The CDR3 spells CASSETSGGAYEQYF. CDR3 DNA: TGTGCCAGCAGCGAGACTAGCGGGGGAGCCTACGAGCAGTACTTC.

The rearrangement links TRBV5-6 to TRBJ2-7, with D perhaps being TRBD1 or TRBD2 (5 bases each). Trimming took off 2 bases at V and 2 bases at J, with 17 bases between the two ends. The CDR3 runs to 16 residues. Germline V gene data show CDR1 as SGHDT and CDR2 as YYEEEE. The CDR3 nucleotides read TGTGCCAGCAGCTTCAGGGCCGGTCGAGGGGCCTACGAGCAGTACTTC. This sequence encodes CASSFRAGRGAYEQYF.

CDR3 region: CSIRWETEAFF. DNA for the CDR3: TGCAGCATCCGGTGGGAAACTGAAGCTTTCTTT. The chain couples TRBV29-1 to TRBJ1-1; unclear D gene. CDR3 length: 11 amino acids. The V end lost 8 bases, the J end lost 5 bases, and 12 bases lay between the germline ends. From germline, CDR1 is SQVTM and CDR2 ANQGSEA.

The rearrangement links TRBV7-9 to TRBJ2-5; a weak D match, TRBD1 (7 bases). CDR1 is SEHNR and CDR2 is FQNEAQ in the germline V gene (reference sequence). The CDR3 has 17 residues. Deletions cut 2 bases from V and 4 bases from J, with 20 bases between. Written as DNA, the CDR3 is TGTGCCAGCAGCTTACAGTTGACAGGGAGGAGAAGAGAGACCCAGTACTTC. It specifies CASSLQLTGRRRETQYF.

This rearrangement joins TRBV7-2 to TRBJ1-3; the match to TRBD1 covers 7 bases. Trimming took 5 bases from V and 6 from J; bases not matched to a gene: 10. CDR1 is SGHTA, CDR2 FQGNSA, per germline. There are 15 residues in the CDR3. The chain's CDR3 is CASSPNWDRKNTIYF. CDR3 sequence (DNA): TGTGCCAGCAGCCCTAACTGGGACAGAAAAAACACCATATATTTT.

The chain is built from TRBV4-1 and TRBJ2-1; possible D gene TRBD2, 5 bases. The V and J ends lost 1 base and 2 bases respectively, with 12 bases between them. The CDR3 is 16 residues long. Germline CDR1 reads MGHRA; CDR2 reads YSYEKL. Here the CDR3 reads CASSQGDTGTYNEQFF. The CDR3 bases are TGCGCCAGCAGCCAAGGGGATACCGGGACCTACAATGAGCAGTTCTTC.

In this sample, this clone turned up once. This sequence joins TRBV6-5 and TRBJ1-4; a weak D match, TRBD1 (6 bases). The germline V and J ends were trimmed by 6 bases and 5 bases, with 10 bases remaining between them. Germline V CDR1 and CDR2: MNHEY, SVGAGI. This CDR3 region has 13 residues. CDR3 sequence reads: CASSERGNEKLFF. The CDR3 bases are TGTGCCAGCAGCGAGAGGGGGAATGAAAAACTGTTTTTT.

The gene calls are TRBV30 and TRBJ1-2; 7 positions agree with TRBD1. The CDR3 runs 12 residues. The germline V gene has CDR1 GTSNPN and CDR2 SVGIG (reference sequence). The trim removed 8 bases at V and 2 bases at J, leaving 5 bases unmatched. As DNA, the CDR3 is TGTGCCGGAAACAGGGGCAACTATGGCTACACCTTC. Translation: CAGNRGNYGYTF.

V usage is TRBV6-6 and J usage is TRBJ2-2; 8 nucleotides align to TRBD1. CDR1 and CDR2 (germline): MNHNY, SVGAGI (reference sequence). With V trimmed by 6 bases and J by 4 bases, 7 bases remained unmatched. The CDR3 is 15 amino acids. Here the CDR3 reads CASRTDREVTGELFF. The CDR3 coding sequence is TGTGCCAGCAGGACGGACAGGGAAGTCACCGGGGAGCTGTTTTTT.

The chain links TRBV27 to TRBJ2-1; maybe TRBD2 (5 bases). With 7 bases removed from V and 1 base from J, the gap between germline ends came to 17 bases. Looked up from germline, CDR1 is MNHEY and CDR2 is SMNVEV (reference sequence). This CDR3 has 16 residues. The CDR3 DNA reads TGTGCCAGCACTTCTAATGGCGGGTCGTCCTACAATGAGCAGTTCTTC. Protein: CASTSNGGSSYNEQFF.

This clone was observed once. The rearrangement uses TRBV7-2 and TRBJ1-4; D is undetermined. V gave up 2 bases and J gave up 0 bases, with 19 bases separating them. The CDR3 is made up of 19 amino acids. Germline V lookup: CDR1 SGHTA, CDR2 FQGNSA. This CDR3 reads CASSLNEIWMEPTNEKLFF. The CDR3 nucleotides read TGTGCCAGCAGCTTAAATGAAATATGGATGGAACCAACTAATGAAAAACTGTTTTTT.

The chain recombines TRBV27 with TRBJ1-5, with TRBD1 as a possible D gene (6 bases). CDR3 length equals 15 residues. The V gene lost 5 bases and the J gene lost 1 base, with 12 bases spanning the gap. CDR1 is MNHEY, CDR2 SMNVEV, per germline (reference sequence). CDR3 sequence (DNA): TGTGCCAGCAGTGCCAACCAGGGGAGCAATCAGCCCCAGCATTTT. Protein product: CASSANQGSNQPQHF.